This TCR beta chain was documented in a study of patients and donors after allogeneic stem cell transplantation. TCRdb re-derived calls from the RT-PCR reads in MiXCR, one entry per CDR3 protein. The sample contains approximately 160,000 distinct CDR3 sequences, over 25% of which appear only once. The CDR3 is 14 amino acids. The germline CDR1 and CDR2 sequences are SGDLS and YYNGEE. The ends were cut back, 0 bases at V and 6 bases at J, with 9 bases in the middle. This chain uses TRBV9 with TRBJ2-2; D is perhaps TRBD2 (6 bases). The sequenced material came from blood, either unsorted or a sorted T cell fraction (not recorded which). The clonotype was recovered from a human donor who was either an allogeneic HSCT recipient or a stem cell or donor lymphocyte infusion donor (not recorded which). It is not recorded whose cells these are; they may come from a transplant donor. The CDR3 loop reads CASSVVGGAGELFF. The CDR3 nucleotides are TGTGCCAGCAGCGTAGTAGGCGGGGCCGGGGAGCTGTTTTTT.